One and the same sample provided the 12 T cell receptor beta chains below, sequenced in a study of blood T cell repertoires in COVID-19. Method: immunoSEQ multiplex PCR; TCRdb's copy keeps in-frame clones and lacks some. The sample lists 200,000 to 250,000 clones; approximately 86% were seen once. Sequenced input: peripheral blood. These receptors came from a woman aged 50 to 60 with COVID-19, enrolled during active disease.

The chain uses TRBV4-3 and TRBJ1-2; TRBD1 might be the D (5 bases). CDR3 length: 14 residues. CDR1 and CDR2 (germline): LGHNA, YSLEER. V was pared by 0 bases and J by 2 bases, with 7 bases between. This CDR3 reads CASSQDRGNYGYTF. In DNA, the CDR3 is TGCGCCAGCAGCCAAGATAGGGGAAACTATGGCTACACCTTC.

CDR3 loop: CASSPSGEGNQPQHF. Written as DNA, the CDR3 is TGTGCCAGCTCACCCTCCGGGGAGGGCAATCAGCCCCAGCATTTT. The chain is built from TRBV18 and TRBJ1-5, with D unclear. The CDR3 consists of 15 residues. CDR1 and CDR2 from the germline V gene are KGHSH and LQKENI. V gave up 3 bases and J gave up 2 bases, with 11 bases separating them.

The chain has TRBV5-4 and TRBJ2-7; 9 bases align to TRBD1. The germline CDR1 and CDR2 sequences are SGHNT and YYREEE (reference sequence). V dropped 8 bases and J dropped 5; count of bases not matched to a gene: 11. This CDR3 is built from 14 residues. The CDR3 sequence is CARGGTGWGHEQYF. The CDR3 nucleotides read TGTGCCAGGGGCGGGACAGGGTGGGGCCACGAGCAGTACTTC.

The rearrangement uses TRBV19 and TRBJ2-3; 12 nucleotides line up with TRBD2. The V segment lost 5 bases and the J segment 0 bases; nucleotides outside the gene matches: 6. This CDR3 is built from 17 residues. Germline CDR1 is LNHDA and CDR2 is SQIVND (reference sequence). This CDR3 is CASSLGLAGYSTDTQYF. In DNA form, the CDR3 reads TGTGCCAGTAGTCTAGGACTAGCGGGGTATAGCACAGATACGCAGTATTTT. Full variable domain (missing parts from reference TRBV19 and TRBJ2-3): DGGITQSPKYLFRKEGQNVTLSCEQNLNHDAMYWYRQDPGQGLRLIYYSQIVNDFQKGDIAEGYSVSREKKESFPLTVTSAQKNPTAFYLCASSLGLAGYSTDTQYFGPGTRLTVL.

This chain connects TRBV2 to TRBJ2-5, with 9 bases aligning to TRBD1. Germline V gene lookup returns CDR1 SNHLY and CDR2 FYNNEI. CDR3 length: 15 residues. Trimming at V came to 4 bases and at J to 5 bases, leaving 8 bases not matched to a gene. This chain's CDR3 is CASSVPGQGQETQYF. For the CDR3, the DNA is TGTGCCAGCAGTGTTCCGGGACAGGGTCAGGAGACCCAGTACTTC.

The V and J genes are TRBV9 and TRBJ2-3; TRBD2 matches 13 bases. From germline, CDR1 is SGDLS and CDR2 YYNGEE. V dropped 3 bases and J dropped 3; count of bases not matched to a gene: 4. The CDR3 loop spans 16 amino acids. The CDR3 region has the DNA TGTGCCAGCAGCGATCCACTAGCGGGGGGGACAGATACGCAGTATTTT. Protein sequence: CASSDPLAGGTDTQYF.

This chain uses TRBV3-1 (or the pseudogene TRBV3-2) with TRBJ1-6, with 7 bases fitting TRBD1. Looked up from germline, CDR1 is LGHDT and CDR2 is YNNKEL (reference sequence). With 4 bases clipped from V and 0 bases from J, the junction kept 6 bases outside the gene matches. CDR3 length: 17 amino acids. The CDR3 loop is CASSRDSAFSYNSPLHF. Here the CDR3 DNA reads TGTGCCAGCAGCCGGGACAGTGCCTTCTCCTATAATTCACCCCTCCACTTT.

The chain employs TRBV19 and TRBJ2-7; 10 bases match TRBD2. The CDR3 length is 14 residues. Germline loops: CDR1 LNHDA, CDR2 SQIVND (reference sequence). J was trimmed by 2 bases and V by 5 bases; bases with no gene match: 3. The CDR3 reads CASSFSGGTYEQYF. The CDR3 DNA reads TGTGCCAGTAGTTTTAGCGGGGGGACCTACGAGCAGTACTTC.

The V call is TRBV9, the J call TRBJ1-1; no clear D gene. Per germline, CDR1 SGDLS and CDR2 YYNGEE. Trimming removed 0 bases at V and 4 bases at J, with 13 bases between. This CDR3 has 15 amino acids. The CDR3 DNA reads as TGTGCCAGCAGCGTAGACAGTGTGAGTGGCACTGAAGCTTTCTTT. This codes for CASSVDSVSGTEAFF.

The CDR3 region has the DNA TGTGCCAGCACCTCGGACAGGCCCAATGAGCAGTTCTTC. Translated: CASTSDRPNEQFF. This chain links TRBV12-3 or TRBV12-4 with TRBJ2-1; 7 bases are a match to TRBD1. The CDR3 length is 13 residues. V lost 7 bases, J lost 6 bases, and 6 bases stayed unmatched.

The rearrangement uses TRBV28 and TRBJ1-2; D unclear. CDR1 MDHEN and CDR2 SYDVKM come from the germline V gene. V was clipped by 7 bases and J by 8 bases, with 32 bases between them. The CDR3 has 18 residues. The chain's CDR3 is CASISFCIRGCTGLGYTF. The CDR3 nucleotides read TGTGCCAGCATTTCGTTCTGCATTAGAGGGTGTACGGGCTTGGGCTACACCTTC.

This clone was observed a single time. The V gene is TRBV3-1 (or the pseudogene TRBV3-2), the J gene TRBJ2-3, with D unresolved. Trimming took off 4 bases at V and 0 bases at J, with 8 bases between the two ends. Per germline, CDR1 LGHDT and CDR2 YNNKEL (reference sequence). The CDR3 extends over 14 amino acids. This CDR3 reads CASSLEFSTDTQYF. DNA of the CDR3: TGTGCCAGCAGCCTGGAGTTTAGCACAGATACGCAGTATTTT.